The clone carrying this T cell receptor beta chain was counted a few times. What it binds is unknown. There are 15 residues in the CDR3. V lost 2 bases to trimming and J lost 6 bases; unmatched junction nucleotides: 9. Looked up from germline, CDR1 is SNHLY and CDR2 is FYNNEI. This sample is part of a study of cytotoxic CD8 clonotypes in ibrutinib-treated CLL. Study outcomes and limitations: The study found baseline clonality above age-matched healthy donors, tracking circulating CD8+ T-cell counts. Higher clonality was seen at ibrutinib response and a return toward baseline at progression.

Produced via immunoSEQ multiplex PCR; TCRdb's table is partial and in-frame only. The sample lists about 310,000 clones; more than 65% were seen once. The sample was PBMCs, taken before ibrutinib treatment. The chain uses TRBV2 and TRBJ1-2, with 7 bases identical to TRBD1. This sequence originates from a human donor with chronic lymphocytic leukemia. The CDR3 DNA reads TGTGCCAGCAGTGAACAGATACAGGGGATGGATGGCTACACCTTC. Its protein is CASSEQIQGMDGYTF.